This T cell receptor (beta chain) appears in the sequencing data of a study of blood T cell repertoires in COVID-19. Turning to the study itself: Some COVID-19 samples were acute and others convalescent; all came from the United States, Italy and Spain. Sample material is recorded as cDNA or gDNA derived from T cells, B-cell-depleted T cells, or PBMCs.

As processed by the authors: Scientists estimated how many nucleated cells there were by amplifying reference gene primers. Clones were read by immunoSEQ multiplex PCR, and TCRdb kept only the in-frame ones, dropping some. The V and J calls and clone size were taken over from that table, and D and trimming were inferred from the DNA. Among around 77,000 clones listed, roughly 90% were seen once. This CDR3 has 15 residues. V dropped 5 bases and J dropped 4; count of bases not matched to a gene: 11. Germline values: CDR1 SEHNR, CDR2 FQNEAQ (reference sequence). The receptor was isolated from a woman over 75 with active or convalescent COVID-19. This chain connects TRBV7-9 to TRBJ2-7; 7 bases match TRBD2. The material sequenced was peripheral blood. CDR3 amino acids: CASSDHRSSGYEQYF. CDR3 bases: TGTGCCAGCAGCGATCATCGTAGTAGCGGGTACGAGCAGTACTTC.